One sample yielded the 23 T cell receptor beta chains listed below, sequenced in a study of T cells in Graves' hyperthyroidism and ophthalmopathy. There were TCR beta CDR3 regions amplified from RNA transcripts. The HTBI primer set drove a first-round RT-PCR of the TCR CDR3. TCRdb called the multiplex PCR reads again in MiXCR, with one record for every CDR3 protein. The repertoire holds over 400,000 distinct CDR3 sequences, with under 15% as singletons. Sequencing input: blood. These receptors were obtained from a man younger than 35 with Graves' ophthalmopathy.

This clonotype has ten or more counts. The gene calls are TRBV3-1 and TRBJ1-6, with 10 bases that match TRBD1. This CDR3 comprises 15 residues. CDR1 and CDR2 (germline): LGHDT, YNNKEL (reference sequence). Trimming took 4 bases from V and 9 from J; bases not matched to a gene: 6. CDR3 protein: CASSPAGTGVSPLHF. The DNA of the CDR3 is TGTGCCAGCAGCCCGGCCGGGACAGGGGTTTCACCCCTCCACTTT.

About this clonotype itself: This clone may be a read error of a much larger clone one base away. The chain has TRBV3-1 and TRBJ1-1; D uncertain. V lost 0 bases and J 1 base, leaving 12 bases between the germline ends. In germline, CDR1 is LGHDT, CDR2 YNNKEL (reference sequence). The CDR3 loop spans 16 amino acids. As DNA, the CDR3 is TGTGCCAGCAGCCAAGAGCCGGTTCGGGGGAACACTGAAGCTTTCTTT. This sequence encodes CASSQEPVRGNTEAFF. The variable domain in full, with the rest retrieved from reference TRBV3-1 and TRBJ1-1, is DTAVSQTPKYLVTQMGNDKSIKCEQNLGHDTMYWYKQDSKKFLKIMFSYNNKELIINETVPNRFSPKSPDKAHLNLHINSLELGDSAVYFCASSQEPVRGNTEAFFGQGTRLTVV.

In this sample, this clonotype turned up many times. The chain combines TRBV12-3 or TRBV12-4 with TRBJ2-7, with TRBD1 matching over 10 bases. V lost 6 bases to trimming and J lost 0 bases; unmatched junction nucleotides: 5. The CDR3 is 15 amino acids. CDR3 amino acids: CASRARTGGSYEQYF. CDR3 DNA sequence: TGTGCCAGCAGGGCTCGGACAGGGGGCTCCTACGAGCAGTACTTC.

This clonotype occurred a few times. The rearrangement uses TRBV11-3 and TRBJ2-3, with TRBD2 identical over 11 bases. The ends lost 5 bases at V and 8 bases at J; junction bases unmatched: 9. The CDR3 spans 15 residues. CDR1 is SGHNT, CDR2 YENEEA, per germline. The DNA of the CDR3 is TGTGCCAGCAGCGTGACTAGCGGGGTCTCAGTTACGCAGTATTTT. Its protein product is CASSVTSGVSVTQYF.

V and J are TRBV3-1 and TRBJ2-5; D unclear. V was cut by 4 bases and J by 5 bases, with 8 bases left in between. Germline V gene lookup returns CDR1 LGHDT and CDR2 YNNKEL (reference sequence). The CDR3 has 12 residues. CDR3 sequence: CASSLRTETQYF. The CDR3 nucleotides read TGTGCCAGCAGCCTGAGGACGGAGACCCAGTACTTC.

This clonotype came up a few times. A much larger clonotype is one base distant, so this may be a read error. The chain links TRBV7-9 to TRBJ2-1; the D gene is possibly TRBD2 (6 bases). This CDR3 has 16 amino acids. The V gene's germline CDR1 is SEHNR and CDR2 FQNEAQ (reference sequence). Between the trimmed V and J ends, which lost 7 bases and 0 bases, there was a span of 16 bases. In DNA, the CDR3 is TGTGCCAGCAACCCGTCCGACGGGAGCTCCTACAATGAGCAGTTCTTC. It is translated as CASNPSDGSSYNEQFF.

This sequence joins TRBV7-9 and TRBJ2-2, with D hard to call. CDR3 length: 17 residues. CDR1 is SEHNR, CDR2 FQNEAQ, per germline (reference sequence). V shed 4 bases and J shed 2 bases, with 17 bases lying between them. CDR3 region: CASSSFSLLSNTGELFF. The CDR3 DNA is TGTGCCAGCAGCTCTTTCTCGCTTTTAAGCAACACCGGGGAGCTGTTTTTT.

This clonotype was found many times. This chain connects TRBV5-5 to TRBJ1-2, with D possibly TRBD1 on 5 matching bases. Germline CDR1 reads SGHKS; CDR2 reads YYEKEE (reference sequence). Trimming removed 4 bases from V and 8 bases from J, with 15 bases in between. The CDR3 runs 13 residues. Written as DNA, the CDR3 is TGTGCCAGCAGCCCGAGGGACGTGAGAGGCTACACCTTC. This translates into CASSPRDVRGYTF.

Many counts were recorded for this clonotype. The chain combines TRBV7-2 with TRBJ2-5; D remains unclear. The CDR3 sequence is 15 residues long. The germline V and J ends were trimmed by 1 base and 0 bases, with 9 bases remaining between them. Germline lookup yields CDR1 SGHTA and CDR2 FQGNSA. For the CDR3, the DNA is TGTGCCAGCAGCTTAGGGTCGGTGTACCAAGAGACCCAGTACTTC. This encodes CASSLGSVYQETQYF.

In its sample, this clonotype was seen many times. CDR3 sequence (DNA): TGTGCCAGCAGCCAAACTCACGAGCAGTACTTC. This gives the protein CASSQTHEQYF. The chain couples TRBV3-1 to TRBJ2-7; D ambiguous. The CDR3 spans 11 residues. Germline V gene lookup returns CDR1 LGHDT and CDR2 YNNKEL (reference sequence). With 2 bases removed from V and 5 bases from J, the gap between germline ends came to 4 bases.

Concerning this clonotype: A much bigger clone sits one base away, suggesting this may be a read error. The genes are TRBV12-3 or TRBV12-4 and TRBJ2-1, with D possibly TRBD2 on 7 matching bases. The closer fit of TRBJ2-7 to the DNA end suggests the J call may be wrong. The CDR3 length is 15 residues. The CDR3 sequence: CASSFHRGAYNEQYF. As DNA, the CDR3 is TGTGCCAGCAGCTTCCATCGGGGGGCATACAATGAGCAGTACTTC.

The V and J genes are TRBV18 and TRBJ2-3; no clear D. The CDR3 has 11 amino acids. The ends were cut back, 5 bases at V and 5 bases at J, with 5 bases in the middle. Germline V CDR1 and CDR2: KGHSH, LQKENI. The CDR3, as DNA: TGTGCCAGCTCATACATAGATACGCAGTATTTT. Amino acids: CASSYIDTQYF.

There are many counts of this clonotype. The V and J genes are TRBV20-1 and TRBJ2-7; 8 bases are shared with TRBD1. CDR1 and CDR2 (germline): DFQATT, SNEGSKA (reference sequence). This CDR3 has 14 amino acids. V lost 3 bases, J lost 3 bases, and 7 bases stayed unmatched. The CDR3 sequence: CSASNQDRVYEQYF. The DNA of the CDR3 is TGCAGTGCTAGTAACCAGGACAGGGTCTACGAGCAGTACTTC.

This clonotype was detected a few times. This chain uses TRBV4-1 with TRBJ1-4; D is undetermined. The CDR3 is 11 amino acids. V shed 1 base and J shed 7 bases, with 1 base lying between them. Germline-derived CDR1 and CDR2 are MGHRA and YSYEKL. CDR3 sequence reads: CASSQAEKLFF. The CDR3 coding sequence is TGCGCCAGCAGCCAAGCTGAAAAACTGTTTTTT.

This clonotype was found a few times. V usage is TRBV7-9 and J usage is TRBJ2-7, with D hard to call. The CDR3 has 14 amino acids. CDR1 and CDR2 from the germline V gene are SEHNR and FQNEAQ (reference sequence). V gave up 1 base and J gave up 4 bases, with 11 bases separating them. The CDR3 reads CASSLGAMGYEQYF. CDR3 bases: TGTGCCAGCAGCTTAGGGGCTATGGGTTACGAGCAGTACTTC.

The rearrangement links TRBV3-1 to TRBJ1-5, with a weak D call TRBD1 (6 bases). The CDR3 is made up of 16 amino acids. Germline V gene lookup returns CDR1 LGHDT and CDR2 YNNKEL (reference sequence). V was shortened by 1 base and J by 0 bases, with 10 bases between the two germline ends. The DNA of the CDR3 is TGTGCCAGCAGCCAAGCCGGGACACATAGCAATCAGCCCCAGCATTTT. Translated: CASSQAGTHSNQPQHF.

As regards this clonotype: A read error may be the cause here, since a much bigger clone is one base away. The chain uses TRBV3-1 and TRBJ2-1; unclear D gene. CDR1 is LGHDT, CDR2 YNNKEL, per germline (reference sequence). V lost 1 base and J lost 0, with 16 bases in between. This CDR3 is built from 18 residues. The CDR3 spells CASSQGKDRRSSYNEQFF. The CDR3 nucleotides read TGTGCCAGCAGCCAAGGAAAGGATCGACGGAGCTCCTACAATGAGCAGTTCTTC.

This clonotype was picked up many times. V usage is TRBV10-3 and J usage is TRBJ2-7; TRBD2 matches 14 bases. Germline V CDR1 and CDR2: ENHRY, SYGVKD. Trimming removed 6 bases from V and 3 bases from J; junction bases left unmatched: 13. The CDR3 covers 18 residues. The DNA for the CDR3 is TGTGCCATCAGCCCAAGACTAGCGGGGGGGCCAAGGTTCTACGAGCAGTACTTC. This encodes CAISPRLAGGPRFYEQYF.

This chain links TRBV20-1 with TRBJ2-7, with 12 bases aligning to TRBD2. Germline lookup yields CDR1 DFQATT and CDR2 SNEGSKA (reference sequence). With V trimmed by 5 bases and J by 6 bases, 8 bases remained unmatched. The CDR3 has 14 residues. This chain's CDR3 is CSALLAGGPSEQYF. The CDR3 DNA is TGCAGTGCTTTGCTAGCGGGGGGGCCAAGCGAGCAGTACTTC.

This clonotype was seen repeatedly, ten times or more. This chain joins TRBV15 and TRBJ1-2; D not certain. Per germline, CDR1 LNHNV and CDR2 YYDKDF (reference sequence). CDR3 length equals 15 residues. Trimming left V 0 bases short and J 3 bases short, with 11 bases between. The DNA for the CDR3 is TGTGCCACCAGCAGAGATCTTTCGGATGACTATGGCTACACCTTC. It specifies CATSRDLSDDYGYTF.

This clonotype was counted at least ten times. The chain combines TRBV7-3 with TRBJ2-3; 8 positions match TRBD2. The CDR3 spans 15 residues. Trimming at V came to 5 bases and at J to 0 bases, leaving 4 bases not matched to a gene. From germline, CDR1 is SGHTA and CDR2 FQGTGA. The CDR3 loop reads CASSPSGSSTDTQYF. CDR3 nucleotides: TGTGCCAGCAGCCCTAGCGGGTCTAGCACAGATACGCAGTATTTT.

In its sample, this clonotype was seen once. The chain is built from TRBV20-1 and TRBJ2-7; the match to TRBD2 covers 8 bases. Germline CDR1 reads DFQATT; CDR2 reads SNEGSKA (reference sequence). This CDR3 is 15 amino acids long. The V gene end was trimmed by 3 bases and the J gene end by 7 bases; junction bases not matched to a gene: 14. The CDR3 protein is CSASMRGLAGREQYF. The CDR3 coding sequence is TGCAGTGCTAGTATGCGGGGGCTAGCGGGCAGAGAGCAGTACTTC.

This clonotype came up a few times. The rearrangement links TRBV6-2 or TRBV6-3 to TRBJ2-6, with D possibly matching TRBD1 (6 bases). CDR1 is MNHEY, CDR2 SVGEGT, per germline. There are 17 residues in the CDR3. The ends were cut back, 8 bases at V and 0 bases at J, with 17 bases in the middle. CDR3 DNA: TGTGCCAGCTCCCTAGGACAGCTCTTCTCTGGGGCCAACGTCCTGACTTTC. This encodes CASSLGQLFSGANVLTF.